The 9 T cell receptor beta chains below were found in one sample sequenced in a study of CD8 T cells in Susac syndrome. An amount of RNA that ranged from roughly 0.45 to 1 ug was reverse transcribed with random hexamers. Each CDR3 protein is one row after TCRdb ran MiXCR on the immunoSEQ multiplex PCR reads. This sample has a few hundred thousand distinct CDR3 sequences, with under 95% found just once. The specimen was CD4+ T cells from PBMCs. These receptors originate from a human donor with multiple sclerosis.

The chain has TRBV4-3 and TRBJ2-7; D is undetermined. The CDR3 contains 16 residues. V lost 3 bases to trimming and J lost 3 bases, with 18 bases between them. Germline CDR1 reads LGHNA; CDR2 reads YSLEER. CDR3 in amino acids: CASSHPPRVACYEQYF. DNA for the CDR3: TGCGCCAGCAGCCACCCCCCTCGAGTGGCCTGCTACGAGCAGTACTTC.

V gene TRBV6-5 combines with J gene TRBJ1-1; 11 nucleotides match TRBD1. The CDR3 has 17 amino acids. Unmatched junction bases numbered 7, after V lost 2 bases and J lost 2 bases. Germline V CDR1 and CDR2: MNHEY, SVGAGI. CDR3 coding DNA: TGTGCCAGCAGTTACCGGGACAGGGGGTGGGGAAACACTGAAGCTTTCTTT. Translating it yields CASSYRDRGWGNTEAFF.

The chain joins TRBV3-1 to TRBJ1-1; TRBD1 aligns across 11 bases. The CDR3 totals 15 residues. The trim removed 4 bases at V and 7 bases at J, leaving 8 bases unmatched. CDR1 is LGHDT and CDR2 is YNNKEL in the germline V gene (reference sequence). CDR3 protein: CASSPGTGGGGEAFF. The CDR3 DNA is TGTGCCAGCAGCCCCGGGACAGGGGGAGGAGGTGAAGCTTTCTTT.

This chain links TRBV18 with TRBJ2-1; the match to TRBD2 covers 10 bases. CDR1 KGHSH and CDR2 LQKENI come from the germline V gene. Trimming cost V 8 bases and J 9 bases; bases outside gene matches: 13. CDR3 length: 15 amino acids. The CDR3 here is CASAFGGLAISEQFF. In DNA form, the CDR3 reads TGTGCCAGCGCCTTCGGGGGACTAGCGATCAGTGAGCAGTTCTTC.

This clonotype was observed a handful of times. This chain uses TRBV18 with TRBJ2-1; the D call may be TRBD1 or TRBD2 (5 bases each). Trimming pared 3 bases from V and 0 bases from J, leaving 6 bases between. Germline V gene lookup returns CDR1 KGHSH and CDR2 LQKENI. The CDR3 is 14 residues long. The CDR3 DNA reads as TGTGCCAGCTCACCTGGGGGCTCCTACAATGAGCAGTTCTTC. Translation: CASSPGGSYNEQFF.

The J gene is TRBJ2-5, the V gene TRBV14, with D hard to call. Germline loops: CDR1 SGHDN, CDR2 FVKESK. V was shortened by 0 bases and J by 2 bases, with 7 bases between the two germline ends. This CDR3 contains 14 residues. The chain's CDR3 is CASSQDRRQETQYF. CDR3 nucleotide sequence: TGTGCCAGCAGCCAAGATCGCCGGCAAGAGACCCAGTACTTC. Using reference TRBV14 and TRBJ2-5 for the parts outside the CDR3, the full variable domain is EAGVTQFPSHSVIEKGQTVTLRCDPISGHDNLYWYRRVMGKEIKFLLHFVKESKQDESGMPNNRFLAERTGGTYSTLKVQPAELEDSGVYFCASSQDRRQETQYFGPGTRLLVL.

The rearrangement joins TRBV5-1 to TRBJ2-1; 8 positions match TRBD2. This CDR3 contains 14 residues. The trim removed 2 bases at V and 8 bases at J, leaving 6 bases unmatched. Germline V gives CDR1 SGHRS, CDR2 YFSETQ. CDR3 nucleotide sequence: TGCGCCAGCAGCTTAGGTAGCGGGGCCCATGAGCAGTTCTTC. It yields the protein CASSLGSGAHEQFF.

V gene TRBV12-3 or TRBV12-4 combines with J gene TRBJ2-3; unclear D gene. V was pared by 2 bases and J by 2 bases, with 11 bases between. This CDR3 has 15 residues. CDR3 nucleotides: TGTGCCAGCAGTTTATACGGTGGGCCCACAGATACGCAGTATTTT. Its translation is CASSLYGGPTDTQYF.

This rearrangement joins TRBV5-4 to TRBJ2-3, with D perhaps matching TRBD2 (6 bases). CDR3 size: 17 residues. Germline CDR1 reads SGHNT; CDR2 reads YYREEE (reference sequence). The V end was cut by 1 base, the J end by 2 bases, with 17 bases between. CDR3 coding DNA: TGTGCCAGCAGCTTGTGGCGCGGGACTGGTTACACAGATACGCAGTATTTT. Translating gives CASSLWRGTGYTDTQYF.